This entry lists 2 T cell receptor beta chains sequenced from one sample in a study of Ad26.COV2.S vaccination and SARS-CoV-2 variants. Generated by immunoSEQ multiplex PCR, the TCRdb table keeps only in-frame clones and is missing some. This sample has fewer than 400,000 clones, with under 90% found just once. Treatment denoted: roughly 20 received Ad26.COV2.S at low or high dose, single or two shots; about 5 received placebo; per-sample allocation not given. Sampling occurred on day 63 after the first vaccine or placebo injection. Sequences were derived from peripheral blood, sampled in a trial of Ad26.COV2.S vaccine versus placebo. These receptor sequences come from a person between 18 and 65 years old who received the Ad26.COV2.S COVID-19 vaccine or a placebo.

The V call is TRBV27, the J call TRBJ1-2, with D possibly TRBD1 on 6 matching bases. The germline V and J ends were trimmed by 6 bases and 6 bases, with 26 bases remaining between them. Germline V gives CDR1 MNHEY, CDR2 SMNVEV (reference sequence). The CDR3 runs 17 residues. The CDR3, as DNA: TGTGCCAGCAGGTTGGGGACAAAGCCCCATATCCACCATGGCTACACCTTC. Protein product: CASRLGTKPHIHHGYTF.

V is TRBV28 and J is TRBJ1-5; D uncertain. CDR1 and CDR2 (germline): MDHEN, SYDVKM. The germline V and J ends were trimmed by 3 bases and 3 bases, with 9 bases remaining between them. The CDR3 has 14 residues. The CDR3 is CASSLLGVNQPQHF. In DNA, the CDR3 is TGTGCCAGCAGTTTGTTAGGCGTCAATCAGCCCCAGCATTTT.